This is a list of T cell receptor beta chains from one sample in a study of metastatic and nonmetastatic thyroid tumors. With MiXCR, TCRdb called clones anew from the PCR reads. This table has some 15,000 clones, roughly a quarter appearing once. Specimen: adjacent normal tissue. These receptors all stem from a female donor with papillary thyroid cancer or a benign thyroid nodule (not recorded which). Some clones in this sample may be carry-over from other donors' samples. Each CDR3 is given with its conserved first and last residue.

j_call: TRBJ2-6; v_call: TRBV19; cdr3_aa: CASKIQGYGANVLTF
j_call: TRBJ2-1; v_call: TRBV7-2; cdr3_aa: CASSWIRDRGLWAYNEQFF
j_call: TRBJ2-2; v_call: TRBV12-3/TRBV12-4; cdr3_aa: CASSFRGGELFF
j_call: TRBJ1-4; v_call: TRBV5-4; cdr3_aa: CASSSNRGVNEKLFF
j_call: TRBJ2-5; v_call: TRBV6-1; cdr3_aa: CASSKLLGFQHQETQYF
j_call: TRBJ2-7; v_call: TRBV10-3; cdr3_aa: CAIAFGAFNYEQYF
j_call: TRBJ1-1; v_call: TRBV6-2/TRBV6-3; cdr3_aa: CASSYGGIQEAFF
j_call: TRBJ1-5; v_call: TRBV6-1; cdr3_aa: CASSLDRSNQPQHF
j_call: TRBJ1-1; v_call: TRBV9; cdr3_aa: CASSDRVGTEAFF
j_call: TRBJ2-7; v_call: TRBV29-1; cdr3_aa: CSVARAQGEQYF
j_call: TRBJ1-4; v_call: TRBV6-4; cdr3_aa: CASGRGGTGDEKLFF
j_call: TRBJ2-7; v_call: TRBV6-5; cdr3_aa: CASSYSSPAGGYEQYF
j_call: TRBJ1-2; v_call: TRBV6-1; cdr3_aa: CASSVGGTGRSYGYTF
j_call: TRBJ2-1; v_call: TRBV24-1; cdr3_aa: CATSEDRLHNEQFF
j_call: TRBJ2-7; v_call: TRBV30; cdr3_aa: CAWSKGPGPAYEQYF
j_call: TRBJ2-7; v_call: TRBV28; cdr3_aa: CASSRAEVRYEQYF
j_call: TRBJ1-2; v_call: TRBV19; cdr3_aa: CASSDRNYGYTF
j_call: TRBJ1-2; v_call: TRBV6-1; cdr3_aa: CASQRGFNYGYTF
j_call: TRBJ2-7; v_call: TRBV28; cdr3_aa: CASTRTATRREQYF
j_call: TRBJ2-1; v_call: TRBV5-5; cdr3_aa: CASSLGLAANNEQFF
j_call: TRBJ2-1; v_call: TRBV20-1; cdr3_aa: CSAIARAAGTYNEQFF
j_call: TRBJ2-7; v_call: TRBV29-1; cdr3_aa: CSVPVGRGLSEEQYF
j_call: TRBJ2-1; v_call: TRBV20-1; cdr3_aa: CSARDRGSSWDEQFF
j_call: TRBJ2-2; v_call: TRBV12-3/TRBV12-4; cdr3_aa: CASSTGVAGELFF
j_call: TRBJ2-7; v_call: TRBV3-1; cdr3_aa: CASSQLAESYEQYF
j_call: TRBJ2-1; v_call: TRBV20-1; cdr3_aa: CSARDEGGRNGNEQFF
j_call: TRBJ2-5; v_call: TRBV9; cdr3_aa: CASSVVGTSGRGETQYF
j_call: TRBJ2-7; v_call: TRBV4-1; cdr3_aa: CASSQDLTYEQYF
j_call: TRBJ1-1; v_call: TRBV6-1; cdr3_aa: CASSRPGLLNTEAFF
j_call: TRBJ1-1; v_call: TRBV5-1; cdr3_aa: CASSLFGRNTEAFF
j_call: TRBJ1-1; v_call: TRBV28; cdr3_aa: CASSLGQLNTEAFF
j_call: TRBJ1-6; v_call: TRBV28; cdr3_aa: CASRDSNNSPLHF
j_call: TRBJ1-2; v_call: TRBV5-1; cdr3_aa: CASSFGQLYGYTF
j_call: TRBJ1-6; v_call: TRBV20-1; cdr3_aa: CSASRGRGNSPLHF
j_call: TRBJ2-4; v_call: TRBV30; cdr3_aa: CAWSGTGGKNIQYF
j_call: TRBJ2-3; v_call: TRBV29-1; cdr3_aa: CSVGQGIKDTQYF
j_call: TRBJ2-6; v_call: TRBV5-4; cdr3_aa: CASSLGQGGFSGANVLTF
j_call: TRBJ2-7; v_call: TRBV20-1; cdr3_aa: CSARITGSTGQYF
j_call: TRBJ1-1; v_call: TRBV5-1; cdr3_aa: CASSLSGARMNTEAFF
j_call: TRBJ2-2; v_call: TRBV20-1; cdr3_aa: CSAQTSGRTGELFF
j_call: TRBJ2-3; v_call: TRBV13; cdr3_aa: CASSFVSRDRQWDTQYF
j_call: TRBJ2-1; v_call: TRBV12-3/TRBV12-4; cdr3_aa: CASSLRGLGLAVYNEQFF
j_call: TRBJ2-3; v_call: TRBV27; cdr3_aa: CASSFGVTQYF
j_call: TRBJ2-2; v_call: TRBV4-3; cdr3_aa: CASSLSGTSGVGELFF
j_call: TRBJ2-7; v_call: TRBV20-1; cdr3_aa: CSAPGIYEQYF
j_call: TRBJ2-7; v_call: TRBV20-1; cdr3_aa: CSAREGTGGSYERYF
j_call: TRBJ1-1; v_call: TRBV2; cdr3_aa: CASTQGRRFSTEAFF
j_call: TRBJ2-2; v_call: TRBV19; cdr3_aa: CASSMVAGGNTGELFF
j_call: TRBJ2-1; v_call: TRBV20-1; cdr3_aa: CSARDPGLAGVSSEQFF
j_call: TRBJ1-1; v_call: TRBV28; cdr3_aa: CASSLNRAKNAEAFF
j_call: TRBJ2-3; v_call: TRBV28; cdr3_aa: CASSPAGEGGSTQYF
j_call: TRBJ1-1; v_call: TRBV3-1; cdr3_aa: CASSQDRDRDIEAFF
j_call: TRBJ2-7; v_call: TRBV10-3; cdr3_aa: CAISESQGLGQYF
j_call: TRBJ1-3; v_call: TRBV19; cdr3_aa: CASSIRNSGNTIYF
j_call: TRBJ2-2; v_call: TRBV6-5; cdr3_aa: CASSYFSAGELFF
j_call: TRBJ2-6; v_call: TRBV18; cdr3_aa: CASSPMSGSSGANVLTF
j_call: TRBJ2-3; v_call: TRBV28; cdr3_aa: CASSFKAGYDTDTQYF
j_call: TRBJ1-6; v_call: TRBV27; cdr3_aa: CASSLRGKESSYNSPLHF
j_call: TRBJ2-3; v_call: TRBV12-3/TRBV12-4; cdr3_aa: CASGRGIGNQDTQYF
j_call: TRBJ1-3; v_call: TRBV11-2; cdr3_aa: CASSLWGSGNTIYF